These 23 T cell receptor beta chains originate from one sample sequenced in a study of siplizumab effects on memory and regulatory T cells. Data came from immunoSEQ multiplex PCR; TCRdb stores just in-frame clones and leaves some out. The repertoire holds around 100,000 clones, 91% seen once, with around 0.15% in the top ten. Specimen: CD4+ T cells sorted from blood. These receptors all come from a human donor in good health.

The rearrangement links TRBV4-3 to TRBJ1-1, with D hard to call. Trimming cost V 4 bases and J 1 base, with 13 bases left between them. Germline CDR1 is LGHNA and CDR2 is YSLEER. The length of the CDR3 is 15 residues. The CDR3 sequence: CASSLYNAANTEAFF. The CDR3 nucleotides are TGCGCCAGCAGCCTTTACAATGCGGCGAACACTGAAGCTTTCTTT.

This clone was seen only a few times. CDR3 in amino acids: CASSPLGDKGGYTF. CDR3 DNA sequence: TGTGCCAGCAGTCCCCTGGGCGATAAAGGGGGCTACACCTTC. J is TRBJ1-2 and V is TRBV25-1, with no clear D. Trimming left V 5 bases short and J 8 bases short, with 18 bases between. This CDR3 has 14 amino acids. Germline V gene sequence: CDR1 MGHDK, CDR2 SYGVNS.

This chain uses TRBV7-3 with TRBJ1-2; D may be TRBD1 (6 bases). V dropped 5 bases and J dropped 7 bases, with 14 bases sitting between them. CDR1 is SGHTA and CDR2 is FQGTGA in the germline V gene. There are 13 residues in the CDR3. CDR3: CASSPQGSSGYTF. Here the CDR3 DNA reads TGTGCCAGCAGCCCACAGGGTTCTAGTGGCTACACCTTC. Using reference TRBV7-3 and TRBJ1-2 for the parts outside the CDR3, the full variable domain is GAGVSQTPSNKVTEKGKYVELRCDPISGHTALYWYRQSLGQGPEFLIYFQGTGAADDSGLPNDRFFAVRPEGSVSTLKIQRTERGDSAVYLCASSPQGSSGYTFGSGTRLTVV.

This clone was counted once. The J gene is TRBJ2-3, the V gene TRBV7-3; 11 nucleotides line up with TRBD1. CDR3 size: 14 residues. Trimming removed 8 bases from V and 1 base from J; junction bases left unmatched: 2. The germline CDR1 and CDR2 sequences are SGHTA and FQGTGA. CDR3 coding DNA: TGTGCCAGCTCGGGACAGGGGGGCACAGATACGCAGTATTTT. Translation: CASSGQGGTDTQYF.

This chain connects TRBV18 to TRBJ1-2; the D is unclear. The V and J ends lost 3 bases and 7 bases respectively, with 21 bases between them. The CDR3 totals 16 residues. Germline CDR1 reads KGHSH; CDR2 reads LQKENI. The CDR3 spells CASSPFYGQTMAGYTF. The CDR3 bases are TGTGCCAGCTCACCTTTCTACGGGCAGACTATGGCTGGCTACACCTTC.

As to this clone: Germline and junction disagree at one end, which may indicate a read error. The V gene is TRBV10-3, the J gene TRBJ2-1; possibly TRBD2 for D (6 bases). The CDR3 extends over 11 amino acids. Germline V gene sequence: CDR1 ENHRY, CDR2 SYGVKD. CDR3 sequence reads: CAISAGTPPLF. CDR3 bases: TGTGCCATCAGTGCCGGGACTCCTCCGCTCTTC.

The V gene is TRBV2, the J gene TRBJ1-2, with a weak D call TRBD1 (5 bases). V lost 6 bases and J 1 base, leaving 9 bases between the germline ends. The CDR3 loop spans 13 amino acids. Germline values: CDR1 SNHLY, CDR2 FYNNEI. CDR3 in DNA: TGTGCCAGCAGCTTGACAGATAACTATGGCTACACCTTC. It encodes CASSLTDNYGYTF.

The V gene is TRBV7-9, the J gene TRBJ2-3; no clear D gene. CDR1 is SEHNR, CDR2 FQNEAQ, per germline (reference sequence). V was trimmed by 1 base and J by 1 base, leaving 3 bases between them. The CDR3 has 13 residues. The DNA of the CDR3 is TGTGCCAGCAGCTTAGACCGCACAGATACGCAGTATTTT. Its translation: CASSLDRTDTQYF.

This clone was recorded a few times. The chain combines TRBV14 with TRBJ2-7; D is ambiguous. Germline V gene data show CDR1 as SGHDN and CDR2 as FVKESK. The CDR3 totals 12 residues. Trimming took 3 bases from V and 4 from J, leaving 7 bases between them. CDR3 sequence reads: CASSHSQYEQYF. CDR3 coding DNA: TGTGCCAGCAGCCACTCCCAGTACGAGCAGTACTTC.

This chain links TRBV28 with TRBJ2-7; 9 nucleotides agree with TRBD1. The CDR3 has 14 amino acids. The V gene end was trimmed by 10 bases and the J gene end by 0 bases; junction bases not matched to a gene: 7. The germline gives CDR1 MDHEN, CDR2 SYDVKM. DNA of the CDR3: TGTGCCACCTTGCGACAGGGGGGCTCCTACGAGCAGTACTTC. It specifies CATLRQGGSYEQYF. The entire variable domain, with the rest obtained from reference TRBV28 and TRBJ2-7, is as follows: DVKVTQSSRYLVKRTGEKVFLECVQDMDHENMFWYRQDPGLGLRLIYFSYDVKMKEKGDIPEGYSVSREKKERFSLILESASTNQTSMYLCATLRQGGSYEQYFGPGTRLTVT.

The rearrangement uses TRBV2 and TRBJ1-5, with 7 bases aligning to TRBD1. CDR1 SNHLY and CDR2 FYNNEI come from the germline V gene. Trimming took 7 bases from V and 6 from J; bases not matched to a gene: 9. The CDR3 is 14 amino acids. The CDR3 coding sequence is TGTGCCAGCACTTCACAGGGGTCGGTTCAGCCCCAGCATTTT. Its protein product is CASTSQGSVQPQHF.

The chain carries TRBV4-1 and TRBJ1-1; a weak D match, TRBD1 (5 bases). Germline V gene data show CDR1 as MGHRA and CDR2 as YSYEKL. The CDR3 length is 17 residues. The V end was cut by 4 bases, the J end by 0 bases, with 18 bases between. CDR3 sequence reads: CASSPGAGRGVNTEAFF. The DNA for the CDR3 is TGCGCCAGCAGCCCCGGGGCAGGGAGAGGGGTGAACACTGAAGCTTTCTTT.

This clone has a single count. V usage is TRBV19 and J usage is TRBJ2-2, with D tentatively TRBD1 (6 bases). The V end was cut by 7 bases, the J end by 2 bases, with 14 bases between. Germline assignment: CDR1 LNHDA and CDR2 SQIVND (reference sequence). The CDR3 is made up of 15 amino acids. CDR3 in DNA: TGTGCCAGTATAGACGTCAGGGGCAACACCGGGGAGCTGTTTTTT. Translated, it gives CASIDVRGNTGELFF.

The V and J genes are TRBV28 and TRBJ1-1; no clear D. Germline CDR1 reads MDHEN; CDR2 reads SYDVKM. The V end lost 8 bases, the J end lost 3 bases, and 13 bases lay between the germline ends. The CDR3 runs 13 residues. The CDR3 sequence is CASGVGRDTEAFF. The CDR3 region has the DNA TGTGCCAGCGGGGTTGGCAGAGACACTGAAGCTTTCTTT.

The table lists this clone with a count of one. V is TRBV2 and J is TRBJ1-1; no reliable D call. The length of the CDR3 is 13 residues. Trimming cost V 4 bases and J 2 bases, with 8 bases left between them. Per the germline V gene, CDR1 is SNHLY and CDR2 is FYNNEI. The chain's CDR3 is CASSVRENTEAFF. In DNA form, the CDR3 reads TGTGCCAGCAGTGTGCGGGAAAACACTGAAGCTTTCTTT.

This chain joins TRBV28 and TRBJ2-7; D is possibly TRBD1 (6 bases). This CDR3 contains 13 residues. From germline, CDR1 is MDHEN and CDR2 SYDVKM. Trimming removed 8 bases at V and 3 bases at J, with 14 bases between. Here the CDR3 reads CASGGSSYYEQYF. The DNA of the CDR3 is TGTGCCAGCGGGGGCTCCAGTTACTACGAGCAGTACTTC.

The V gene is TRBV15, the J gene TRBJ2-7; D gene unclear. Germline CDR1 is LNHNV and CDR2 is YYDKDF (reference sequence). The CDR3 runs to 13 residues. The V gene lost 0 bases and the J gene lost 4 bases, with 7 bases spanning the gap. CDR3 bases: TGTGCCACCAGCAGAGATTTTATATACGAGCAGTACTTC. Translation gives CATSRDFIYEQYF.

The chain has TRBV7-2 and TRBJ2-1; 7 bases map to TRBD1. Losses at the gene ends were 4 bases for V and 1 base for J; bases not matched to a gene: 7. The germline CDR1 and CDR2 sequences are SGHTA and FQGNSA. This CDR3 is built from 16 residues. The CDR3 spells CASSSRPGGSYNEQFF. CDR3 in DNA: TGTGCCAGCAGCTCCAGACCAGGGGGTTCCTACAATGAGCAGTTCTTC.

This sequence joins TRBV19 and TRBJ1-2; TRBD1 aligns across 12 bases. The CDR3 loop spans 16 amino acids. Losses at the gene ends were 7 bases for V and 6 bases for J; bases not matched to a gene: 12. Germline values: CDR1 LNHDA, CDR2 SQIVND (reference sequence). CDR3 coding DNA: TGTGCCAGTAAGGAGGGGACAGGGGGCGCGTTCCATGGCTACACCTTC. It yields the protein CASKEGTGGAFHGYTF.

The genes are TRBV18 and TRBJ2-6, with a weak D call TRBD1 (6 bases). Trimming removed 1 base from V and 2 bases from J, with 12 bases in between. This CDR3 has 17 residues. Germline V gene sequence: CDR1 KGHSH, CDR2 LQKENI. The CDR3 protein is CASSPQTGLPGANVLTF. CDR3 DNA sequence: TGTGCCAGCTCACCACAAACAGGGCTCCCTGGGGCCAACGTCCTGACTTTC.

This clone was observed a single time. The gene calls are TRBV12-5 and TRBJ2-3, with D uncertain. CDR3 length: 13 amino acids. Germline loops: CDR1 LGHNT, CDR2 FRNRAP. Trimming removed 0 bases from V and 4 bases from J, with 5 bases in between. The CDR3 region has the DNA TGTGCTAGTGGTTTGGTACGTTCAGATACGCAGTATTTT. It translates to CASGLVRSDTQYF.

The V gene is TRBV29-1, the J gene TRBJ1-5; TRBD1 is a possible D gene (6 bases). V lost 5 bases, J lost 0 bases, and 20 bases lay in between. This CDR3 is built from 17 residues. Germline V gives CDR1 SQVTM, CDR2 ANQGSEA. The CDR3 nucleotides are TGCAGCGTTAGGCAGAGGACAGTCCCCCTTAGCAATCAGCCCCAGCATTTT. Encoded protein: CSVRQRTVPLSNQPQHF.

The V gene is TRBV27, the J gene TRBJ2-6; TRBD2 is a possible D gene (6 bases). Germline V gene data show CDR1 as MNHEY and CDR2 as SMNVEV (reference sequence). This CDR3 has 19 residues. Trimming took off 5 bases at V and 0 bases at J, with 20 bases between the two ends. The CDR3 DNA is TGTGCCAGCAGTGCCCGGGACTTTTCTACAGGCTCTGGGGCCAACGTCCTGACTTTC. It encodes CASSARDFSTGSGANVLTF.